The rows below give T cell receptor beta chains drawn from one sample of a study of T cell repertoires in cytomegalovirus infection. Using its own MiXCR run on the reads, TCRdb lists one record per CDR3 protein. The table shows a few hundred thousand distinct CDR3 sequences, with under 45% occurring only once. No antigens are known for them. Sequenced material: cultured PBMCs, taken from culture after CMV antigen stimulation. The receptors shown here come from a human donor in good health (CMV status not recorded). Some clones in this sample may be carry-over from other donors' samples. Each CDR3 is given with its conserved first and last residue. The order of the fields is V gene, clone size, J gene, D gene, CDR3 protein, CDR3 DNA. The D gene is left open where the match is weak. Some rows have no size entry. The others give once, few or many, or a class for an expanded clone.

>TRBV5-5|NA|TRBJ2-1|TRBD2
CASSLQRGSKVYNEQFF
TGTGCCAGCAGCCTCCAGCGGGGTAGCAAGGTTTACAATGAGCAGTTCTTC
>TRBV5-8|few|TRBJ2-3|NA
CASSHRTSTDTQYF
TGTGCCAGCAGCCATAGGACGAGCACAGATACGCAGTATTTT
>TRBV7-2|many|TRBJ2-7|TRBD2
CASSPRLAGNYEQYF
TGTGCCAGCAGCCCAAGACTAGCGGGGAACTACGAGCAGTACTTC
>TRBV6-5|NA|TRBJ1-6|NA
CASSYSPYGRTHF
TGTGCCAGCAGTTATTCTCCGTACGGTAGAACCCACTTT
>TRBV7-2|few|TRBJ2-3|TRBD2
CASSLRRGSGNTQYF
TGTGCCAGCAGCTTGAGACGCGGGAGCGGGAATACGCAGTATTTT
>TRBV28|few|TRBJ2-6|TRBD1
CASSPRTGIGSGANVLTF
TGTGCCAGCAGTCCTCGGACAGGGATCGGCTCTGGGGCCAACGTCCTGACTTTC
>TRBV25-1|few|TRBJ1-4|NA
CASSDPRDSGEKLFF
TGTGCCAGCAGTGACCCCAGGGATTCGGGTGAAAAACTGTTTTTT
>TRBV15|once|TRBJ1-1|NA
CATSRVAGSTEAFF
TGTGCCACCAGCAGAGTAGCAGGGAGCACTGAAGCTTTCTTT
>TRBV20-1|NA|TRBJ2-2|NA
CSATEGWANTGELFF
TGCAGTGCTACAGAGGGGTGGGCGAACACCGGGGAGCTGTTTTTT
>TRBV27|once|TRBJ1-6|NA
CASSLRTLNNSPLHF
TGTGCCAGCAGTTTGAGGACACTAAATAATTCACCCCTCCACTTT
>TRBV29-1|NA|TRBJ2-3|TRBD1
CSVTTGADTQYF
TGCAGCGTAACGACAGGGGCAGATACGCAGTATTTT
>TRBV6-2/TRBV6-3|few|TRBJ2-7|NA
CASSGYSTESSYEQYF
TGTGCCAGCAGTGGCTACTCGACGGAGAGCTCCTACGAGCAGTACTTC
>TRBV6-1|NA|TRBJ1-2|NA
CASSFYRARYGYTF
TGTGCCAGCAGTTTCTACCGGGCCCGCTATGGCTACACCTTC
>TRBV7-8|NA|TRBJ2-5|NA
CASSLEGRPYNQYF
TGTGCCAGCAGCTTAGAGGGCCGGCCGTACAACCAGTACTTC
>TRBV28|NA|TRBJ2-3|TRBD1
CATSQGEFTDTQYF
TGTGCCACGTCACAGGGGGAATTCACAGATACGCAGTATTTT
>TRBV12-3/TRBV12-4|few|TRBJ2-7|NA
CASRGELSSYEQYF
TGTGCCAGCAGGGGGGAGTTGAGCTCCTACGAGCAGTACTTC
>TRBV15|NA|TRBJ2-4|NA
CATSRAWRAAKNIQYF
TGTGCCACCAGCAGAGCGTGGAGGGCAGCCAAAAACATTCAGTACTTC
>TRBV6-7|NA|TRBJ2-7|NA
CASSEPTHRTDSYEQYF
TGTGCCAGCAGTGAGCCGACGCACCGAACCGACTCCTACGAGCAGTACTTC
>TRBV4-1|once|TRBJ2-7|NA
CASRIRGSYEQYF
TGCGCCAGCCGCATACGGGGGTCCTACGAGCAGTACTTC
>TRBV10-3|NA|TRBJ2-3|TRBD2
CAISESLAGGRNTDTQYF
TGTGCCATCAGTGAGTCCCTAGCGGGGGGTCGAAACACAGATACGCAGTATTTT
>TRBV19|few|TRBJ2-5|NA
CASSMGAGGETQYF
TGTGCCAGTAGTATGGGCGCCGGTGGGGAGACCCAGTACTTC
>TRBV2|NA|TRBJ1-6|NA
CASSVSGASPLHF
TGTGCCAGCAGTGTTAGTGGGGCTTCACCCCTCCACTTT
>TRBV20-1|NA|TRBJ2-5|NA
CSARGVGRETQYF
TGCAGTGCTAGGGGGGTGGGTCGCGAGACCCAGTACTTC
>TRBV12-5|NA|TRBJ1-1|NA
CASGWDRSLDTEAFF
TGTGCTAGTGGTTGGGACCGGTCACTGGACACTGAAGCTTTCTTT
>TRBV18|once|TRBJ1-3|NA
CASSPSTGSSGNTIYF
TGTGCCAGCTCACCCTCGACAGGTTCCTCTGGAAACACCATATATTTT
>TRBV11-3|NA|TRBJ2-3|NA
CASSPRPSSDTQYF
TGTGCCAGCAGCCCCCGGCCCAGTAGTGATACGCAGTATTTT
>TRBV7-2|NA|TRBJ2-7|TRBD2
CASSPLGGTSGF
TGTGCCAGCAGCCCCTTGGGGGGGACTAGCGGCTTC
>TRBV7-8|NA|TRBJ1-2|TRBD1
CASSAGTGEIYGYTF
TGTGCCAGCAGCGCGGGGACAGGAGAAATCTATGGCTACACCTTC
>TRBV7-9|few|TRBJ2-7|TRBD1
CASSDGTGLRFYEQYF
TGTGCCAGCAGCGACGGGACAGGACTTCGATTCTACGAGCAGTACTTC
>TRBV7-8|many|TRBJ1-2|NA
CASSSGTPVANYGYTF
TGTGCCAGCAGCTCCGGGACTCCCGTAGCTAACTATGGCTACACCTTC
>TRBV4-1|NA|TRBJ1-2|TRBD1
CASSQDRQPYGYTF
TGTGCCAGCAGCCAGGACAGGCAGCCTTATGGCTACACCTTC
>TRBV7-8|few|TRBJ1-3|NA
CASSLVPGDGNTIYF
TGTGCCAGCAGCTTAGTTCCGGGAGACGGAAACACCATATATTTT
>TRBV7-9|few|TRBJ2-5|TRBD2
CASSLRQGTSGRVETQYF
TGTGCCAGCAGCTTAAGGCAAGGGACTAGCGGGAGGGTGGAGACCCAGTACTTC
>TRBV7-2|NA|TRBJ2-4|NA
CASSFPSGGGNIQYF
TGTGCCAGCAGCTTCCCTAGCGGAGGGGGCAACATTCAGTACTTC
>TRBV27|NA|TRBJ2-1|NA
CASSGPLGHNEQFF
TGTGCCAGCAGTGGTCCCCTGGGGCACAATGAGCAGTTCTTC
>TRBV6-5|NA|TRBJ2-7|TRBD2
CASSYAAGVAGQYGQYF
TGTGCCAGCAGTTACGCAGCGGGGGTAGCGGGACAATACGGGCAGTACTTC
>TRBV7-2|NA|TRBJ2-1|NA
CASRRTAGDEQFF
TGTGCCAGCAGGCGAACGGCCGGCGATGAGCAGTTCTTC
>TRBV7-8|once|TRBJ1-5|NA
CASSLREPNSNQPQHF
TGTGCCAGCAGCTTAAGGGAACCTAACAGCAATCAGCCCCAGCATTTT
>TRBV7-6|many|TRBJ1-3|TRBD1
CASSLAGGQPVYF
TGTGCCAGCAGCTTAGCTGGGGGACAGCCTGTTTATTTT
>TRBV11-3|NA|TRBJ2-3|NA
CASSWGTASDTQYF
TGTGCCAGCAGCTGGGGTACAGCATCAGATACGCAGTATTTT
>TRBV11-1|NA|TRBJ1-4|TRBD1
CASSDDRVGVGEKLFF
TGTGCCAGCAGCGACGACAGGGTTGGAGTAGGGGAAAAACTGTTTTTT
>TRBV12-3/TRBV12-4|few|TRBJ2-1|TRBD2
CASSSYTSGGRNEQFF
TGTGCCAGCAGTTCGTACACTAGCGGGGGCCGCAATGAGCAGTTCTTC
>TRBV6-5|NA|TRBJ2-5|NA
CASSYGSGVQETQYF
TGTGCCAGCAGTTACGGTTCAGGGGTACAAGAGACCCAGTACTTC
>TRBV6-5|NA|TRBJ1-4|TRBD1
CASSYSKRDRDEKLFF
TGTGCCAGCAGTTACTCGAAGAGGGACAGGGATGAAAAACTGTTTTTT
>TRBV7-2|few|TRBJ2-1|TRBD2
CASSLYTGTRTYNEQFF
TGTGCCAGCAGCTTATACACCGGGACTAGGACTTACAATGAGCAGTTCTTC
>TRBV6-1|few|TRBJ1-2|TRBD1
CASKRTGWDYGYTF
TGTGCCAGCAAGAGGACAGGGTGGGACTATGGCTACACCTTC
>TRBV5-1|NA|TRBJ2-5|NA
CASSLVAGPGETQYF
TGCGCCAGCAGCTTGGTGGCGGGACCCGGGGAGACCCAGTACTTC
>TRBV7-9|few|TRBJ2-5|NA
CASSTFLGQQETQYF
TGTGCCAGCAGCACGTTCTTAGGACAGCAAGAGACCCAGTACTTC
>TRBV7-2|many|TRBJ1-3|NA
CASSFHQGTGNTIYF
TGTGCCAGCAGCTTCCACCAGGGGACTGGAAACACCATATATTTT
>TRBV7-2|few|TRBJ2-7|NA
CASSLVGSVYEQYF
TGTGCCAGCAGCTTAGTTGGCAGCGTATACGAGCAGTACTTC
>TRBV11-2|NA|TRBJ1-5|TRBD1
CASSGQGSGPQHF
TGTGCCAGCAGTGGACAGGGGAGTGGGCCCCAGCATTTT
>TRBV12-3/TRBV12-4|NA|TRBJ2-2|TRBD2
CASSGLAGRDGELFF
TGTGCCAGCAGCGGACTAGCGGGAAGGGACGGGGAGCTGTTTTTT
>TRBV7-9|NA|TRBJ2-1|TRBD2
CASSFLAGVFSSGNEQFF
TGTGCCAGCAGCTTTCTAGCGGGGGTCTTCTCCAGTGGCAATGAGCAGTTCTTC
>TRBV7-6|few|TRBJ2-7|TRBD2
CASSRGGTSSGEQYF
TGTGCCAGCAGCCGGGGGGGGACTAGCTCGGGGGAGCAGTACTTC
>TRBV7-9|NA|TRBJ2-3|NA
CASSPISFLPTDTQYF
TGTGCCAGCAGCCCCATAAGTTTCCTCCCCACAGATACGCAGTATTTT
>TRBV20-1|NA|TRBJ2-3|NA
CSARETTWGGTDTQYF
TGCAGTGCTAGAGAAACCACGTGGGGGGGCACAGATACGCAGTATTTT
>TRBV5-1|NA|TRBJ2-4|TRBD1
CASSPTTGFARNIQYF
TGCGCCAGCAGCCCAACGACAGGGTTCGCCAGGAACATTCAGTACTTC
>TRBV2|NA|TRBJ1-1|NA
CASRKGGQEAFF
TGTGCCAGCAGGAAAGGGGGGCAGGAAGCTTTCTTT
>TRBV20-1|NA|TRBJ2-1|TRBD1
CSAIRGGAGNEQFF
TGCAGTGCTATCCGAGGGGGCGCGGGCAATGAGCAGTTCTTC
>TRBV20-1|NA|TRBJ2-1|NA
CSASGQFRNEQFF
TGCAGTGCTAGCGGACAGTTCCGCAATGAGCAGTTCTTC